Shown below are 6 T cell receptor beta chains from a single sample sequenced in a study of T cells in Graves' hyperthyroidism and ophthalmopathy. Amplified TCR beta CDR3 regions derived from RNA transcripts. Primed by the HTBI set, a first-round RT-PCR was run on the TCR CDR3. TCRdb analysed the multiplex PCR reads with MiXCR anew, one entry per CDR3 protein. The sample contains 750,000 to 900,000 distinct CDR3 sequences, around 39% of which appear only once. Specimen: blood. The receptors derive from a man between 18 and 35 years old with Graves' hyperthyroidism.

In its sample, this clonotype was seen many times. The V and J genes are TRBV7-2 and TRBJ1-1; D gene uncertain. This CDR3 is built from 13 residues. Trimming cost V 4 bases and J 0 bases, with 6 bases left between them. Germline V gene lookup returns CDR1 SGHTA and CDR2 FQGNSA. In DNA form, the CDR3 reads TGTGCCAGCAGCTCAAGTATGAACACTGAAGCTTTCTTT. Its translation is CASSSSMNTEAFF.

This clonotype was counted many times. This chain connects TRBV20-1 to TRBJ1-1, with unresolved D. Looked up from germline, CDR1 is DFQATT and CDR2 is SNEGSKA (reference sequence). This CDR3 has 11 residues. Trimming shortened V by 4 bases and J by 10 bases, and 13 bases separated the two germline ends. CDR3 nucleotide sequence: TGCAGTGCTACCTCGGAAGGGCGAGCTTTCTTT. It is translated as CSATSEGRAFF.

Concerning this clonotype: A read error may explain this, as a much larger clone is one base away. This chain joins TRBV19 and TRBJ1-1, with unresolved D. V gave up 9 bases and J gave up 4 bases, with 15 bases separating them. The CDR3 extends over 13 amino acids. The germline V gene encodes CDR1 LNHDA and CDR2 SQIVND (reference sequence). The CDR3 reads CASSLDRCTEAFF. Written as DNA, the CDR3 is TGTGCCAGCAGTCTCGACCGATGCACTGAAGCTTTCTTT.

This clonotype came up many times. The chain links TRBV2 to TRBJ1-2; weak D call: TRBD1 (5 bases). The CDR3 runs to 12 residues. The V end lost 5 bases, the J end lost 7 bases, and 11 bases lay between the germline ends. Germline loops: CDR1 SNHLY, CDR2 FYNNEI. Here the CDR3 reads CASSTRESGYTF. The CDR3 nucleotides are TGTGCCAGCAGTACCAGGGAGAGTGGCTACACCTTC. Together with reference TRBV2 and TRBJ1-2, the CDR3 gives the full variable domain: EPEVTQTPSHQVTQMGQEVILRCVPISNHLYFYWYRQILGQKVEFLVSFYNNEISEKSEIFDDQFSVERPDGSNFTLKIRSTKLEDSAMYFCASSTRESGYTFGSGTRLTVV.

This clonotype came up a few times. This rearrangement joins TRBV20-1 to TRBJ1-6, with TRBD1 as a possible D gene (6 bases). Trimming took 4 bases from V and 0 from J, leaving 13 bases between them. Germline-derived CDR1 and CDR2 are DFQATT and SNEGSKA (reference sequence). This CDR3 region has 16 residues. The CDR3 reads CSAKPDSSSYNSPLHF. CDR3 nucleotides: TGCAGTGCTAAACCGGACAGCTCCTCCTATAATTCACCCCTCCACTTT.

This clonotype is a singleton in its sample. This sequence joins TRBV10-3 and TRBJ2-3; D may be TRBD1 (6 bases). The CDR3 has 14 amino acids. CDR1 ENHRY and CDR2 SYGVKD come from the germline V gene. V lost 4 bases and J 1 base, leaving 9 bases between the germline ends. Here the CDR3 reads CAISGAGGTDTQYF. The CDR3 nucleotides read TGTGCCATCAGTGGGGCAGGGGGCACAGATACGCAGTATTTT.